This TCR beta chain was obtained from a study of identical twins (dated by TCRdb to about 2016). For context, the study as a whole: TCR alpha and beta repertoires from monozygotic twins, unrelated adults of various ages and cord blood were deep-sequenced to test whether fetal clonotypes persist. To rule out contamination, the twin experiments were replicated at different times with different library preparation protocols. Study-level results and caveats: Fewer insertions were carried by abundant cord blood beta clonotypes, a similar but weaker trend appeared in young adult naive repertoires, and no such trend appeared in memory repertoires. Excess twin sharing in beta out-of-frame sequences was weaker because fewer shared sequences lowered the signal-to-noise ratio. In monozygotic twins, recombination models systematically underestimated out-of-frame TCR alpha sharing, but the models matched the sharing seen between unrelated individuals. Zero-insertion analyses could be partly confounded by invariant T cells such as MAIT and iNKT, though diverse VJ usage argued against such confounding for most clonotypes. Conclusions relied on cross-sectional statistical analysis, since the same donors could not be followed over many years. Out-of-frame TCR alpha sequences shared between twins showed an excess of low generation-probability sequences compared with coincidental sharing between unrelated individuals.

In this sample, this clonotype turned up a few times. What antigen it recognizes has not been identified. The sample holds no much larger clone one base away, and base qualities are not on file. Library method: 5' RACE. The sample was run on an Illumina HiSeq 2000. A universal primer binding site was added through template switching, and the final cDNA carried a unique molecular identifier so that TCR cDNA molecules could be counted accurately. Specific primers in the conserved constant-segment region were used to synthesize first-strand cDNA for TCR alpha and beta chains. Each cDNA library was double barcoded, with a SMART-Mk sample barcode plus Illumina barcodes, to control for contamination. TruSeq adapter sequences and Illumina sample barcodes were added in two successive PCR steps. Sequencing of the TCR alpha and beta cDNA libraries was done on the Illumina HiSeq platform using custom primers. The original methods were these. MiGEC was used to process raw reads and extract unique molecular identifiers, and MiXCR was used to find CDR3 positions. For each individual, recombination models were inferred using an EM algorithm with the repgenHMM and IGoR tools. Shared clonotype analysis was performed with the tcR package in R, normalizing sharing by the product of cloneset sizes. To study raw recombination without the effects of thymic and clonal selection, out-of-frame nonproductive sequences were analyzed. TCRdb applied fastp at Q25 and MiXCR to the public reads, then kept only in-frame beta chains. Every distinct CDR3 protein forms one entry, paired with its most common genes and DNA. None of the V and J calls come from the authors' own analysis; TCRdb made them. Here the sample has about 390,000 distinct CDR3 sequences; about 9% occur a single time. The ten largest clones add up to about 9.1% of the sample.

The V end gives up 4 bases and the J end 5 bases, leaving 6 bases in the junction not matched to a gene. Based on the germline V gene, the CDR1 and CDR2 sequences are SGHRS and YFSETQ. From cysteine to phenylalanine, the CDR3 is 14 amino acids long. This entry keeps only the CDR3 DNA: 42 bases, framed from base 1. Every donor was a healthy Caucasian. Three unrelated non-twin adults were additionally sequenced: a male aged 18 to 29, a male aged 50 to 59 and a female aged 50 to 59. Using Miltenyi CD45RO+ enrichment and human naive T-cell isolation kits, memory (CD45RO+) and naive T cells were isolated from PBMC.

The chain couples TRBV5-1 to TRBJ1-1, and 9 bases in between align with TRBD1. The sample consisted of naive T cells sorted from blood. The cell subset or site label for this specimen denotes: cells isolated with a human naive T-cell isolation kit. The TCR comes from a woman in her forties or fifties in good health. The CDR3 reads CASSAGTGMTEAFF. The nucleotide sequence reads as follows: TGCGCCAGCAGCGCGGGGACAGGGATGACTGAAGCTTTCTTT.